The present T cell receptor beta chain was sequenced within a study of T cell repertoires in cytomegalovirus infection. Looking at the study overall: CMV epitopes used comprised recently identified HLA-C-restricted ones and well-studied HLA-B-restricted ones.

Regarding this clonotype: The antigen is not known.

Trimming cost V 2 bases and J 12 bases; bases outside gene matches: 9. This CDR3 spans 14 amino acids. Germline loops: CDR1 MNHEY, CDR2 SVGAGI. TCRdb analysed the reads with MiXCR anew, one entry per CDR3 protein. The data contain roughly 69,000 distinct CDR3 sequences, under 30% of them seen just once; the ten biggest clones take up 50% to 65%. This clonotype originated in a human donor in good health (CMV status not recorded). Some clones in this sample may be carry-over from other donors' samples. The source material was CD8+ T cells from cultured PBMCs, sampled from culture after CMV antigen stimulation. V is TRBV6-5 and J is TRBJ2-1, with 8 bases that match TRBD2. The CDR3 nucleotides read TGTGCCAGCAGTTACGGACTAGCCGCGGAAGTGCAGTTCTTC. Translating gives CASSYGLAAEVQFF.